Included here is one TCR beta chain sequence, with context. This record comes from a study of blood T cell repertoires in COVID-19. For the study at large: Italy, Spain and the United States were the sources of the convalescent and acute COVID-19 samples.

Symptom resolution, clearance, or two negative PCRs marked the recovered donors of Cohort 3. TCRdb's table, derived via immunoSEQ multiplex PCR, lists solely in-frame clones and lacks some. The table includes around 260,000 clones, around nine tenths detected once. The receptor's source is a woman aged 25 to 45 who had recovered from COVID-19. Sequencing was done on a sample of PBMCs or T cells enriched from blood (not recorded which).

This chain's CDR3 is CSVEGSSGMSSYNEQFF. CDR3 nucleotides: TGCAGCGTTGAAGGAAGTAGCGGAATGAGCTCCTACAATGAGCAGTTCTTC. The chain employs TRBV29-1 and TRBJ2-1; perhaps TRBD2 as D (6 bases). Trimming pared 1 base from V and 0 bases from J, leaving 16 bases between. The germline V gene has CDR1 SQVTM and CDR2 ANQGSEA. The CDR3 has 17 amino acids.